A selection of T cell receptor beta chains follows, all from one sample in a study of beta chain features in type 1 diabetes. Some clones are missing from TCRdb's copy, which holds only in-frame ones; the method was immunoSEQ multiplex PCR. Altogether under 400,000 clones are present, about 14% being singletons, with the ten largest covering more than 6.5%. Sequenced sample: central memory CD4+ T cells from blood. The receptors derive from a man aged 30 to 39 in good health. Each CDR3 is given with its conserved first and last residue. The D gene is left open where the match is weak. Part of the rows lack a size; the others show once, few, many or a class for expanded clones.

d_call	v_call	j_call	clone_size	cdr3_nt	cdr3_aa
NA	TRBV7-2	TRBJ2-3	NA	TGTGCCAGCAGCTTCGGGGACCGCACAGATACGCAGTATTTT	CASSFGDRTDTQYF
NA	TRBV7-4	TRBJ2-7	NA	TGTGCCAGCAGCTATTTGAATGGCAGGGAATCCCATTCCTACGAGCAGTACTTC	CASSYLNGRESHSYEQYF
NA	TRBV10-3	TRBJ1-1	few	TGTGCCATCAAGTCTGCGGGGGGAACACTTATGAACACTGAAGCTTTCTTT	CAIKSAGGTLMNTEAFF
NA	TRBV11-1	TRBJ2-1	NA	TGTGCCAGCAGCTTGCCCGGGGGCCATGAGCAGTTCTTC	CASSLPGGHEQFF
NA	TRBV27	TRBJ2-2	few	TGTGCCAGCAGTGACCGGGCAGCGGTCCACACCGGGGAGCTGTTTTTT	CASSDRAAVHTGELFF
NA	TRBV2	TRBJ2-6	many	TGTGCCAGCAGTGCGTCCTCTGGGGCCAACGTCCTGACTTTC	CASSASSGANVLTF
NA	TRBV7-2	TRBJ1-4	many	TGTGCCAGCAGCGCAGACGGTGAAAAACTGTTTTTT	CASSADGEKLFF
NA	TRBV7-6	TRBJ2-5	NA	TGTGCCAGCAGCCAACTAGGGGGGGAGACCCAGTACTTC	CASSQLGGETQYF
NA	TRBV7-2	TRBJ1-1	few	TGTGCCAGCAGCTCTTCCACGGGTGGGAGGGCTTTCTTT	CASSSSTGGRAFF
NA	TRBV5-4	TRBJ2-1	few	TGTGCCAGCAGCTTGGACTCACTTTCCACCTACAATGAGCAGTTCTTC	CASSLDSLSTYNEQFF
NA	TRBV14	TRBJ2-1	few	TGTGCCAGCAGCCAAGGGATTATGCCCTACAATGAGCAGTTCTTC	CASSQGIMPYNEQFF
TRBD1	TRBV5-4	TRBJ1-2	once	TGTGCCAGCAGCTTGGTTACAGGGGCTGGCTACACCTTC	CASSLVTGAGYTF
NA	TRBV11-3	TRBJ2-1	few	TGTGCCAGCAGTGAACAGGGCACCTACAATGAGCAGTTCTTC	CASSEQGTYNEQFF
TRBD1	TRBV5-1	TRBJ2-3	NA	TGCGCCAGCAGGTCGGGACAGAGCACAGATACGCAGTATTTT	CASRSGQSTDTQYF
NA	TRBV28	TRBJ2-2	few	TGTGCCAGCAGTTTATGGCTAGTGGAGGCCGGGGAGCTGTTTTTT	CASSLWLVEAGELFF
NA	TRBV5-1	TRBJ2-7	NA	TGCGCCAGCAGCCACACCCCCGGGGCCAACTACGAGCAGTACTTC	CASSHTPGANYEQYF
TRBD1	TRBV18	TRBJ1-2	NA	TGTGCCAGCTCAGGAGAGACAGGGGTCTATGGCTACACCTTC	CASSGETGVYGYTF
NA	TRBV25-1	TRBJ1-5	NA	TGTGCCAGCAGTGAATATGGGACCCAGCATTTT	CASSEYGTQHF
NA	TRBV7-7	TRBJ2-5	few	TGTGCCAGCAGCTTAAGTGAGACCCAGTACTTC	CASSLSETQYF
NA	TRBV11-3	TRBJ2-2	NA	TGTGCCAGCAGCCCCTTCAAGCTGGCCGGGGAGCTGTTTTTT	CASSPFKLAGELFF
NA	TRBV2	TRBJ2-6	NA	TGTGCCAGCAGCACTGGATACCATTCAAAGGGGGCCAACGTCCTGACTTTC	CASSTGYHSKGANVLTF
NA	TRBV7-9	TRBJ2-3	NA	TGTGCCAGCAGCGACACCAACAGGGCCGATACGCAGTATTTT	CASSDTNRADTQYF
TRBD1	TRBV19	TRBJ1-3	few	TGTGCCAGTAGGAAGGACAGGAGCTCTGGAAACACCATATATTTT	CASRKDRSSGNTIYF
NA	TRBV5-6	TRBJ2-2	NA	TGTGCCAGCAGCTTTCGGGCTACCACAAAAAACACCGGGGAGCTGTTTTTT	CASSFRATTKNTGELFF
NA	TRBV5-5	TRBJ2-7	NA	TGTGCCAGCAGCTTGATGGGAATGAAGTACTTC	CASSLMGMKYF
TRBD1	TRBV4-1	TRBJ2-5	NA	TGCGCCAGCAGCCAAACCAGGTTCAGGGGGCAAGAGACCCAGTACTTC	CASSQTRFRGQETQYF
NA	TRBV7-2	TRBJ2-2	many	TGTGCCAGCAGCTACGCCGGGGCGAGTGGCGGGGAGCTGTTTTTT	CASSYAGASGGELFF
NA	TRBV30	TRBJ1-2	NA	TGTGCCTGGAGAGGGGGTGGTGGCTACACCTTC	CAWRGGGGYTF
NA	TRBV7-2	TRBJ1-2	NA	TGTGCCAGCAGCCCAAGTAAGGGGCCGAACTATGGCTACACCTTC	CASSPSKGPNYGYTF
NA	TRBV5-6	TRBJ1-1	few	TGTGCCAGCAGCCCCGATACAGGGCACACTGAAGCTTTCTTT	CASSPDTGHTEAFF
NA	TRBV5-6	TRBJ1-6	NA	TGTGCCAGCGCTAGACGGGCCAGAATGGATTCACCCCTCCACTTT	CASARRARMDSPLHF
TRBD2	TRBV30	TRBJ2-1	once	TGTGCCTGGAGTCCCCTTTTCCGGGCGGGAGGGCCTTTAAATGAGCAGTTCTTC	CAWSPLFRAGGPLNEQFF
NA	TRBV7-9	TRBJ1-1	many	TGTGCCAGCAGCACCCCCGGACCGACTGAAGCTTTCTTT	CASSTPGPTEAFF
NA	TRBV6-6	TRBJ2-1	many	TGTGCCAGCGGCCGGAGAGGCAATGAGCAGTTCTTC	CASGRRGNEQFF
TRBD1	TRBV7-6	TRBJ2-5	many	TGTGCCAGCAGCTTAGGGACAGGGGGCTGGACCCAGTACTTC	CASSLGTGGWTQYF
NA	TRBV30	TRBJ2-1	NA	TGTGCCGGGCTTAAGGGGTCCTACAATGAGCAGTTCTTC	CAGLKGSYNEQFF
TRBD1	TRBV6-6	TRBJ1-5	NA	TGTGCCAGCAGTAAACCACAGGGGGGGGGTAATCAGCCCCAGCATTTT	CASSKPQGGGNQPQHF
NA	TRBV7-6	TRBJ2-3	NA	TGTGCCACCAAACAGGGAAGCACAGATACGCAGTATTTT	CATKQGSTDTQYF
NA	TRBV6-4	TRBJ1-5	NA	TGTGCCAGCATGGGCCAGCCCCAGCATTTT	CASMGQPQHF
TRBD1	TRBV19	TRBJ2-7	NA	TGTGCCAGTAGTGTTGCGGACAGGGGGTTATACGAGCAGTACTTC	CASSVADRGLYEQYF